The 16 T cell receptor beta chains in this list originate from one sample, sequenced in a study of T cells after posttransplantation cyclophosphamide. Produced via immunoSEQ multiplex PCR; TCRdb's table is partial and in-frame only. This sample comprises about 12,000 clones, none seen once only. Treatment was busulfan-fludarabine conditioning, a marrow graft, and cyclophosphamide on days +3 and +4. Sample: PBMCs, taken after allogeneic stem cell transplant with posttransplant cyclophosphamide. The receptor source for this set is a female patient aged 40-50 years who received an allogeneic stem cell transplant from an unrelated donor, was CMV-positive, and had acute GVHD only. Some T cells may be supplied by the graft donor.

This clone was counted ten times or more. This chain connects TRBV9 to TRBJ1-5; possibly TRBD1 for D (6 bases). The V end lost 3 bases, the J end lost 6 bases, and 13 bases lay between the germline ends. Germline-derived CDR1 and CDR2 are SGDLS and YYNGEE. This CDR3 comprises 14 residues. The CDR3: CASSASQGRQPQHF. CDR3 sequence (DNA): TGTGCCAGCAGCGCCTCACAGGGTCGTCAGCCCCAGCATTTT.

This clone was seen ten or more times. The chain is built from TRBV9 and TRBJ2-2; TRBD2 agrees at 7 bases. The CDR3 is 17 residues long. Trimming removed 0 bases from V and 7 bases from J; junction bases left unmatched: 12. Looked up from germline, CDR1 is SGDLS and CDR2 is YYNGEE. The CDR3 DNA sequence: TGTGCCAGCAGCGTAGTAGGAGCGGGAACCACCGGCGGGGAGCTGTTTTTT. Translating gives CASSVVGAGTTGGELFF.

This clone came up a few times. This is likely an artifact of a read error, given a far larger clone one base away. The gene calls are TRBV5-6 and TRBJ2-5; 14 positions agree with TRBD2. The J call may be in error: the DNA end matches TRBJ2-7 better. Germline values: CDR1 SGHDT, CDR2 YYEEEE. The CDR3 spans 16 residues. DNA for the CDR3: TGTGCCAGCAGTTTCTTCGGGACTAGCGGGAGTGGCGAGCAGTACTTC. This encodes CASSFFGTSGSGEQYF.

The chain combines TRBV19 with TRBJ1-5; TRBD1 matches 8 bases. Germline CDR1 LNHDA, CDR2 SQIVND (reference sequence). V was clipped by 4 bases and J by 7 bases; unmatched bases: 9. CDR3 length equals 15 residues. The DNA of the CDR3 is TGTGCCAGTAGTAACGGACAGGGCGGTATGCAGCCCCAGCATTTT. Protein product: CASSNGQGGMQPQHF.

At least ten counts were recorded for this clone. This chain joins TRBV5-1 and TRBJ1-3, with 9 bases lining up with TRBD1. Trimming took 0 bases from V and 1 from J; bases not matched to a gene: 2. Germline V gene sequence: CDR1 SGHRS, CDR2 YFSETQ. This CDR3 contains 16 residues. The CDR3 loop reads CASSLGGTGSGNTIYF. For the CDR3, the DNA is TGCGCCAGCAGCTTGGGAGGGACAGGGTCTGGAAACACCATATATTTT.

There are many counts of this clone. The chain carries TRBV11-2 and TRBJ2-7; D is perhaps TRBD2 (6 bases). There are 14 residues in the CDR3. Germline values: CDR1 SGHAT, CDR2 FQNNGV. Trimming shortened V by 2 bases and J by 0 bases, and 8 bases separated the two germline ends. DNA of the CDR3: TGTGCCAGCAGCTTAAGCGGGTACTCCTACGAGCAGTACGTC. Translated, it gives CASSLSGYSYEQYV.

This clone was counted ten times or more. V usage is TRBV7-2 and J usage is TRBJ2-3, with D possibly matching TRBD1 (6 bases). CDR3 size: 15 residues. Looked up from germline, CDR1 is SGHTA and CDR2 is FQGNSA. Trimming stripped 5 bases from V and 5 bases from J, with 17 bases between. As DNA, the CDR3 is TGTGCCAGCAGCCCCTATGGGGGCACACTAGATACGCAGTATTTT. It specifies CASSPYGGTLDTQYF.

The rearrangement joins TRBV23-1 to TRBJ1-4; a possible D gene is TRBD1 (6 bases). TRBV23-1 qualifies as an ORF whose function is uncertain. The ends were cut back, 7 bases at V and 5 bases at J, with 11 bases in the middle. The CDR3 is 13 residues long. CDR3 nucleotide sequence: TGCGCCAGCATGGGGGACAAGAATGAAAAACTGTTTTTT. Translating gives CASMGDKNEKLFF.

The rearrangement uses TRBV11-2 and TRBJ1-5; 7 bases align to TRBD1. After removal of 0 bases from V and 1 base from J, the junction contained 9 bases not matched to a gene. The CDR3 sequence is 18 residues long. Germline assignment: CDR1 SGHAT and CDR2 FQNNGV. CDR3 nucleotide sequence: TGTGCCAGCAGCTTAGACAGGGGGACGAGTAAAAGCAATCAGCCCCAGCATTTT. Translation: CASSLDRGTSKSNQPQHF.

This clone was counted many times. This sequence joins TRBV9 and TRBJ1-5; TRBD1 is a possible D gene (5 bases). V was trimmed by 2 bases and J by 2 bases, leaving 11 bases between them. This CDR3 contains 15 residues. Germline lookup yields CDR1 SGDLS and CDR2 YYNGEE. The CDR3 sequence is CASSVSGIRNQPQHF. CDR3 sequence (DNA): TGTGCCAGCAGCGTGTCAGGGATCCGCAATCAGCCCCAGCATTTT.

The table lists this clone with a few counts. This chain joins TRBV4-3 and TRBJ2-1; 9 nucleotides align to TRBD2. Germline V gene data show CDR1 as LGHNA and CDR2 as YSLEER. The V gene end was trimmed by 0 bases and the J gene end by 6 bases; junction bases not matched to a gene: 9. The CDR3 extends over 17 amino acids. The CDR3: CASSQDSGTSYFNEQFF. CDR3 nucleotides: TGCGCCAGCAGCCAAGATTCCGGGACTAGCTATTTCAATGAGCAGTTCTTC.

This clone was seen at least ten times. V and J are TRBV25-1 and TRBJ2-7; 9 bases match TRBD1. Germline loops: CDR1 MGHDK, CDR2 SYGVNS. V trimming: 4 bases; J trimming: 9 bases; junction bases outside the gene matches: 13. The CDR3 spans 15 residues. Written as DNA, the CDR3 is TGTGCCAGCAGTGCGTCCGGGACAGGGAACCTGTGGCAGTACTTC. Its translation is CASSASGTGNLWQYF.

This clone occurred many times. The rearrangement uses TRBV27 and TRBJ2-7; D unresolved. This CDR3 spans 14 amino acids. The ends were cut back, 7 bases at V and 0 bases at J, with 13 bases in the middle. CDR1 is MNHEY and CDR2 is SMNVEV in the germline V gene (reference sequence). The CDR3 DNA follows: TGTGCCAGCACCCGTTCAGGTTACTCCTACGAGCAGTACTTC. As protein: CASTRSGYSYEQYF.

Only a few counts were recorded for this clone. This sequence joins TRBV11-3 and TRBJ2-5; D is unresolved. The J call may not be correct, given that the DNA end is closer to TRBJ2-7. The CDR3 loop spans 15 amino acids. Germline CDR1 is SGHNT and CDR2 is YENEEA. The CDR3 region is CASSLGPPETYEQYF. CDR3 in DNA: TGTGCCAGCAGCTTAGGTCCCCCGGAGACCTACGAGCAGTACTTC.

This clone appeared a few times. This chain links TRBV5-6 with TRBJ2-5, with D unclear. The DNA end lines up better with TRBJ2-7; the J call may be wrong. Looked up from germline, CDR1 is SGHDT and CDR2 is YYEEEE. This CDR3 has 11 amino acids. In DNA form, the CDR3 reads TGTGCCAGCAGCTTAAACTACGAGCAGTACTTC. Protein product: CASSLNYEQYF.

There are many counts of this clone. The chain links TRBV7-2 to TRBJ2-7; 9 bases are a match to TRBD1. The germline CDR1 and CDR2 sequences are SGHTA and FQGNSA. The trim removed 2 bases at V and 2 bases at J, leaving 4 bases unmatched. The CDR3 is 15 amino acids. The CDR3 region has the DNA TGTGCCAGCAGCTTACATGGGACAGGGACCTACGAGCAGTACTTC. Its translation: CASSLHGTGTYEQYF.